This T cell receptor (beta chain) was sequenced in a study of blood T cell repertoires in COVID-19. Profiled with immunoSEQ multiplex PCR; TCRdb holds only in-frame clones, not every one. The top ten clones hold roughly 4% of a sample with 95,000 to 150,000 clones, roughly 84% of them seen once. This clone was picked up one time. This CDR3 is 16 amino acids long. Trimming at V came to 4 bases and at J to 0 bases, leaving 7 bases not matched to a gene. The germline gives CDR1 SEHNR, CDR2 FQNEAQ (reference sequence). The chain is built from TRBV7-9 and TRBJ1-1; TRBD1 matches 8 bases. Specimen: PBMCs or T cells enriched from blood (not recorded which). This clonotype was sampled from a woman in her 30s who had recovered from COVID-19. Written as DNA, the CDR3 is TGTGCCAGCAGCTCCGACCGGACAGGGATGAACACTGAAGCTTTCTTT. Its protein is CASSSDRTGMNTEAFF. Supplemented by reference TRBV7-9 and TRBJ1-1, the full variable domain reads DTGVSQNPRHKITKRGQNVTFRCDPISEHNRLYWYRQTLGQGPEFLTYFQNEAQLEKSRLLSDRFSAERPKGSFSTLEIQRTEQGDSAMYLCASSSDRTGMNTEAFFGQGTRLTVV.